One and the same sample provided the 29 T cell receptor beta chains below, sequenced in a study of T cell changes during pregnancy in multiple sclerosis (dated by TCRdb to the late 2010s). The library was built by means of the immunoSEQ multiplex PCR assay. The table comes from immuneACCESS by way of TCRdb, which keeps in-frame sequences with V and J called. Part of the clones is missing from these tables; in studies checked, under half for an unresolved V gene and the rest for unknown reasons. Counted in this sample were tens of thousands of clones; roughly nine tenths of them appeared once. Around 4.4% of the sample comes from the top ten. Specimen: CD8+ T cells from peripheral blood mononuclear cells, collected after pregnancy. Every receptor here comes from a female donor with multiple sclerosis, enrolled in a pregnancy study.

This chain connects TRBV27 to TRBJ2-5; no clear D. This CDR3 spans 14 amino acids. Between the trimmed V and J ends, which lost 3 bases and 1 base, there was a span of 9 bases. Germline CDR1 is MNHEY and CDR2 is SMNVEV (reference sequence). The CDR3 DNA sequence: TGTGCCAGCAGTTTTCTCGGTAGCCAAGAGACCCAGTACTTC. As protein: CASSFLGSQETQYF.

The chain carries TRBV19 and TRBJ1-1, with 7 bases that match TRBD1. The CDR3 consists of 12 residues. Germline trimming cut 11 bases from V and 5 bases from J; bases unmatched to any gene: 8. The germline V gene encodes CDR1 LNHDA and CDR2 SQIVND (reference sequence). The CDR3 region has the DNA TGTGCCTGCCGGGACAGTGGAACTGAAGCTTTCTTT. Translating gives CACRDSGTEAFF. Looking up the rest from reference TRBV19 and TRBJ1-1 gives the full variable domain: DGGITQSPKYLFRKEGQNVTLSCEQNLNHDAMYWYRQDPGQGLRLIYYSQIVNDFQKGDIAEGYSVSREKKESFPLTVTSAQKNPTAFYLCACRDSGTEAFFGQGTRLTVV.

J is TRBJ2-3 and V is TRBV7-3, with 8 bases aligning to TRBD2. The CDR3 length is 15 residues. Per the germline V gene, CDR1 is SGHTA and CDR2 is FQGTGA. Unmatched junction bases numbered 8, after V lost 4 bases and J lost 5 bases. In nucleotides, the CDR3 is TGTGCCAGCAGCTCGTCGGGGGGGCAAGTAGATACGCAGTATTTT. Encoded protein: CASSSSGGQVDTQYF. The full variable domain, in which reference TRBV7-3 and TRBJ2-3 provide the parts outside the CDR3, is GAGVSQTPSNKVTEKGKYVELRCDPISGHTALYWYRQSLGQGPEFLIYFQGTGAADDSGLPNDRFFAVRPEGSVSTLKIQRTERGDSAVYLCASSSSGGQVDTQYFGPGTRLTVL.

This clone came up once. The gene calls are TRBV27 and TRBJ2-7; tentative D call: TRBD1 (5 bases). Trimming took 3 bases from V and 1 from J, leaving 16 bases between them. Germline values: CDR1 MNHEY, CDR2 SMNVEV (reference sequence). This CDR3 is 16 amino acids long. The CDR3: CASSFTGKILSYEQYF. The CDR3 nucleotides are TGTGCCAGCAGTTTCACAGGAAAGATATTATCCTACGAGCAGTACTTC.

This clone was observed a handful of times. The V and J genes are TRBV11-2 and TRBJ1-6, with 7 bases aligning to TRBD1. V dropped 7 bases and J dropped 1; count of bases not matched to a gene: 4. Germline V CDR1 and CDR2: SGHAT, FQNNGV. The CDR3 runs to 15 residues. CDR3 sequence (DNA): TGTGCCAGCACCTGGACAGGTTCCTATAATTCACCCCTCCACTTT. It encodes CASTWTGSYNSPLHF. Full variable domain (remainder filled in from reference TRBV11-2 and TRBJ1-6): EAGVAQSPRYKIIEKRQSVAFWCNPISGHATLYWYQQILGQGPKLLIQFQNNGVVDDSQLPKDRFSAERLKGVDSTLKIQPAKLEDSAVYLCASTWTGSYNSPLHFGNGTRLTVT.

This clone was seen only once. CDR3: CASRLAGADTGELFF. The CDR3 DNA follows: TGTGCCAGTAGGCTAGCGGGGGCGGACACCGGGGAGCTGTTTTTT. The rearrangement links TRBV19 to TRBJ2-2; 10 bases match TRBD2. With 6 bases clipped from V and 3 bases from J, the junction kept 4 bases outside the gene matches. CDR3 size: 15 residues. Germline assignment: CDR1 LNHDA and CDR2 SQIVND (reference sequence). The variable domain in full, completed from reference TRBV19 and TRBJ2-2, reads DGGITQSPKYLFRKEGQNVTLSCEQNLNHDAMYWYRQDPGQGLRLIYYSQIVNDFQKGDIAEGYSVSREKKESFPLTVTSAQKNPTAFYLCASRLAGADTGELFFGEGSRLTVL.

The rearrangement joins TRBV5-1 to TRBJ2-2; the match to TRBD2 covers 8 bases. Germline V gives CDR1 SGHRS, CDR2 YFSETQ. The junction had 11 bases not matched to a gene; V was cut back by 0 bases and J by 7 bases. The CDR3 loop spans 17 amino acids. CDR3 sequence reads: CASSLAAVAGFIGELFF. As DNA, the CDR3 is TGCGCCAGCAGCTTGGCCGCGGTAGCGGGGTTCATCGGGGAGCTGTTTTTT.

The rearrangement uses TRBV27 and TRBJ2-1, with D perhaps matching TRBD2 (6 bases). This CDR3 has 15 amino acids. The V gene lost 3 bases and the J gene lost 4 bases, with 13 bases spanning the gap. Germline CDR1 is MNHEY and CDR2 is SMNVEV (reference sequence). Written as DNA, the CDR3 is TGTGCCAGCAGTTTGGCGGGACGGACATACAATGAGCAGTTCTTC. Encoded protein: CASSLAGRTYNEQFF.

The J gene is TRBJ2-7, the V gene TRBV7-9, with 11 bases matching TRBD1. Trimming removed 5 bases from V and 4 bases from J; junction bases left unmatched: 10. The CDR3 is 16 residues long. Per germline, CDR1 SEHNR and CDR2 FQNEAQ (reference sequence). The CDR3 reads CASSLPRTGGTYEQYF. The DNA for the CDR3 is TGTGCCAGCAGCCTTCCCAGGACAGGGGGCACTTACGAGCAGTACTTC.

The chain recombines TRBV7-9 with TRBJ1-4, with 10 bases matching TRBD1. CDR3 length: 14 residues. The V gene end was trimmed by 7 bases and the J gene end by 7 bases; junction bases not matched to a gene: 6. Germline V gene data show CDR1 as SEHNR and CDR2 as FQNEAQ (reference sequence). CDR3 DNA sequence: TGTGCCAGCACCCCGGGACAGGGGTTTGAAAAACTGTTTTTT. This sequence encodes CASTPGQGFEKLFF.

This clone was counted between two and nine times. The genes are TRBV5-6 and TRBJ2-5; D might be TRBD2 (6 bases). Trimming pared 0 bases from V and 1 base from J, leaving 16 bases between. This CDR3 comprises 17 residues. Germline CDR1 is SGHDT and CDR2 is YYEEEE. The CDR3 loop reads CASSLAEAGRTQETQYF. The CDR3 nucleotides read TGTGCCAGCAGCTTGGCCGAGGCTGGGAGGACCCAAGAGACCCAGTACTTC.

The chain uses TRBV4-1 and TRBJ1-5, with D perhaps matching TRBD1 (5 bases). The CDR3 extends over 16 amino acids. Germline V gene sequence: CDR1 MGHRA, CDR2 YSYEKL. The germline V and J ends were trimmed by 0 bases and 6 bases, with 15 bases remaining between them. CDR3 loop: CASSQDRTSGGQPQHF. The CDR3 DNA reads TGCGCCAGCAGCCAAGATAGAACGAGCGGGGGTCAGCCCCAGCATTTT.

This rearrangement joins TRBV7-2 to TRBJ2-7; TRBD2 agrees at 8 bases. This CDR3 is built from 15 residues. Germline CDR1 and CDR2: SGHTA and FQGNSA. J gave up 4 bases and V 1 base, and 6 bases lay outside the gene matches. This CDR3 reads CASSLGRGGFYEQYF. CDR3 nucleotide sequence: TGTGCCAGCAGCTTAGGTCGGGGGGGTTTTTACGAGCAGTACTTC.

This clone occurred a few times. The chain employs TRBV19 and TRBJ1-2; 7 bases match TRBD1. CDR1 and CDR2 (germline): LNHDA, SQIVND (reference sequence). The CDR3 has 11 amino acids. The junction had 6 bases not matched to a gene; V was cut back by 10 bases and J by 7 bases. The chain's CDR3 is CATRQGGGYTF. Here the CDR3 DNA reads TGTGCCACCAGACAGGGTGGTGGCTACACCTTC.

The chain couples TRBV5-6 to TRBJ1-1; no definite D call. V lost 4 bases, J lost 4 bases, and 14 bases lay in between. The CDR3 runs 14 residues. In germline, CDR1 is SGHDT, CDR2 YYEEEE. The CDR3 sequence is CASSPKSLVTEAFF. Here the CDR3 DNA reads TGTGCCAGCAGCCCAAAGTCTCTAGTCACTGAAGCTTTCTTT.

This clone appeared a few times. CDR3: CASGPGLDTGELFF. As DNA, the CDR3 is TGTGCCAGCGGCCCTGGGCTCGACACCGGGGAGCTGTTTTTT. The chain joins TRBV6-4 to TRBJ2-2; no clear D gene. The germline V gene has CDR1 MRHNA and CDR2 SNTAGT. This CDR3 has 14 amino acids. The V and J ends lost 8 bases and 3 bases respectively, with 13 bases between them.

The chain carries TRBV19 and TRBJ2-7, with 13 bases fitting TRBD2. The germline gives CDR1 LNHDA, CDR2 SQIVND (reference sequence). CDR3 length equals 15 residues. After removal of 3 bases from V and 2 bases from J, the junction contained 1 base not matched to a gene. In DNA form, the CDR3 reads TGTGCCAGTAGTATGACTAGCGGGGGGACCTACGAGCAGTACTTC. It specifies CASSMTSGGTYEQYF.

The rearrangement links TRBV19 to TRBJ1-1, with a possible D match to TRBD1 (6 bases). The CDR3 is 13 residues long. Germline V gene data show CDR1 as LNHDA and CDR2 as SQIVND (reference sequence). Trimming left V 5 bases short and J 5 bases short, with 12 bases between. The CDR3 sequence is CASSSTQGTEAFF. The DNA for the CDR3 is TGTGCCAGTAGTTCCACACAGGGAACTGAAGCTTTCTTT.

The chain has TRBV2 and TRBJ2-1; no reliable D call. Between the trimmed V and J ends, which lost 8 bases and 10 bases, there was a span of 15 bases. Germline loops: CDR1 SNHLY, CDR2 FYNNEI. The CDR3 covers 12 residues. CDR3 sequence: CASVQSTWEQFF. The CDR3 bases are TGTGCCAGCGTACAGAGTACGTGGGAGCAGTTCTTC.

The table lists this clone with a count of one. The chain employs TRBV7-9 and TRBJ2-1; a possible D gene is TRBD1 (6 bases). The germline CDR1 and CDR2 sequences are SEHNR and FQNEAQ (reference sequence). This CDR3 has 15 residues. The ends were cut back, 9 bases at V and 6 bases at J, with 21 bases in the middle. The CDR3 loop reads CASKNGQSGFNEQFF. DNA for the CDR3: TGTGCCAGTAAAAATGGACAGTCCGGGTTCAATGAGCAGTTCTTC.

J is TRBJ2-7 and V is TRBV4-1; 7 bases map to TRBD1. CDR1 and CDR2 (germline): MGHRA, YSYEKL. This CDR3 has 16 residues. The ends lost 0 bases at V and 2 bases at J; junction bases unmatched: 7. The CDR3 bases are TGCGCCAGCAGCCAAGAGCCGACAGGGAACGCCTACGAGCAGTACTTC. Translating it yields CASSQEPTGNAYEQYF.

The V gene is TRBV9, the J gene TRBJ1-2; no clear D. Germline CDR1 and CDR2: SGDLS and YYNGEE. The CDR3 has 12 residues. Trimming removed 6 bases from V and 8 bases from J, with 14 bases in between. Here the CDR3 DNA reads TGTGCCAGCACCGCTCCTGGAGGCGGCTACACCTTC. Protein: CASTAPGGGYTF.

The V call is TRBV9, the J call TRBJ2-1; D is possibly TRBD1 (6 bases). The V end lost 4 bases, the J end lost 0 bases, and 14 bases lay between the germline ends. Germline CDR1 SGDLS, CDR2 YYNGEE. The CDR3 covers 16 residues. CDR3 sequence reads: CASSMDTGRSYNEQFF. The CDR3 DNA is TGTGCCAGCAGCATGGATACAGGGCGCTCCTACAATGAGCAGTTCTTC.

The rearrangement links TRBV9 to TRBJ2-3, with 9 bases that match TRBD1. The CDR3 is made up of 16 amino acids. Germline assignment: CDR1 SGDLS and CDR2 YYNGEE. V shed 0 bases, J shed 5 bases, and the junction held 7 bases outside the gene matches. The CDR3 DNA is TGTGCCAGCAGCGTAGCGGACAGGGGAGAGATAGATACGCAGTATTTT. It specifies CASSVADRGEIDTQYF.

The CDR3 DNA sequence: TGTGCCAGCAGCCCCCGGACAGGAGTTACAGATACGCAGTATTTT. It translates to CASSPRTGVTDTQYF. The chain uses TRBV11-3 and TRBJ2-3, with TRBD1 identical over 7 bases. The CDR3 spans 15 residues. The V and J ends lost 5 bases and 3 bases, in that order; junction bases with no gene match: 8. Germline CDR1 is SGHNT and CDR2 is YENEEA.

The chain employs TRBV4-3 and TRBJ1-1, with 9 bases identical to TRBD1. Germline loops: CDR1 LGHNA, CDR2 YSLEER. This CDR3 comprises 15 residues. V shed 4 bases, J shed 4 bases, and the junction held 7 bases outside the gene matches. The CDR3 sequence: CASSPNRGLGTEAFF. The CDR3 DNA is TGCGCCAGCAGCCCCAACAGGGGGCTGGGCACTGAAGCTTTCTTT.

This chain connects TRBV27 to TRBJ1-1; tentatively, D is TRBD1 (6 bases). The V end was cut by 10 bases, the J end by 5 bases, with 17 bases between. The CDR3 length is 13 residues. Germline V gene lookup returns CDR1 MNHEY and CDR2 SMNVEV (reference sequence). The CDR3 loop reads CATKLGAGTEAFF. CDR3 nucleotide sequence: TGTGCCACCAAATTGGGGGCTGGAACTGAAGCTTTCTTT.

V gene TRBV11-2 combines with J gene TRBJ2-1; 13 bases align to TRBD2. In germline, CDR1 is SGHAT, CDR2 FQNNGV. The CDR3 runs 15 residues. V was clipped by 3 bases and J by 7 bases; unmatched bases: 3. The CDR3 region has the DNA TGTGCCAGCAGCTTGACTAGCGGGGGGATGAATGAGCAGTTCTTC. Translated: CASSLTSGGMNEQFF.

The chain combines TRBV7-3 with TRBJ2-1; 7 bases align to TRBD2. The V gene's germline CDR1 is SGHTA and CDR2 FQGTGA. V was clipped by 0 bases and J by 3 bases; unmatched bases: 2. The CDR3 contains 15 residues. CDR3 loop: CASSLTGGGYNEQFF. CDR3 in DNA: TGTGCCAGCAGCTTAACGGGGGGGGGCTACAATGAGCAGTTCTTC.